The source of this TCR beta chain is a study of blood T cell repertoires in COVID-19. Per the germline V gene, CDR1 is LGHDT and CDR2 is YNNKEL (reference sequence). The CDR3 totals 17 residues. After removal of 4 bases from V and 4 bases from J, the junction contained 12 bases not matched to a gene. Per the original data handling: Reference gene primers were amplified, and this amplification served to estimate nucleated cell counts. Repertoires were generated with immunoSEQ multiplex PCR, while TCRdb's copy carries only in-frame clones and drops some. From that table come the V and J calls and clone size; the DNA was used to work out D and trimming. In the table there are over 40,000 clones, roughly 80% of which are singletons.

This sequence joins TRBV3-1 (or the pseudogene TRBV3-2) and TRBJ2-7, with 11 bases identical to TRBD2. Sequencing was carried out using peripheral blood. The TCR originated in a man between 60 and 75 years old with active COVID-19. DNA for the CDR3: TGTGCCAGCAGCCTTACTCCCGGGACTAGCGGCCTATACGAGCAGTACTTC. Protein: CASSLTPGTSGLYEQYF.